The rows below give T cell receptor beta chains drawn from one sample of a study of blood T cell repertoires in COVID-19. TCRdb's copy holds only in-frame clones and misses some; the assay was immunoSEQ multiplex PCR. The sample consists of 260,000 or so clones, about four fifths of them appearing once. The source material was peripheral blood. The receptors were sampled from a woman at least 80 years old with COVID-19, enrolled during active disease. Each CDR3 is given with its conserved first and last residue.

j_call,v_call,cdr3_aa
TRBJ2-5,TRBV5-4,CASSSDRGTQYF
TRBJ2-1,TRBV11-3,CASSSVSYNEQFF
TRBJ2-1,TRBV24-1,CATSGTSYNEQFF
TRBJ1-3,TRBV5-1,CASSPTEGQGSGNTIYF
TRBJ1-2,TRBV5-1,CASSVSGTGRYGYTF
TRBJ2-7,TRBV5-1,CASSLQAGGSYEQYF
TRBJ1-5,TRBV19,CASSIVENQPQHF
TRBJ1-1,TRBV3-1/TRBV3-2,CASSHRENTEAFF
TRBJ1-2,TRBV7-9,CASSLERRQGNYGYTF
TRBJ1-5,TRBV6-6,CASSAGVVQPQHF
TRBJ2-3,TRBV3-1/TRBV3-2,CASSQLLAGGQTSTDTQYF
TRBJ1-5,TRBV28,CASRRQTNQPQHF
TRBJ2-7,TRBV18,CASSPGTTYEQYF
TRBJ2-1,TRBV20-1,CSGLGNEQFF
TRBJ2-7,TRBV5-1,CASSLRQGADEQYF
TRBJ1-6,TRBV30,CAWSKGAGYDSPLHF